These 18 T cell receptor beta chains came from one sample sequenced in a study of neurological immune-mediated disorders. TCRdb re-called the 5' RACE reads through MiXCR, storing one row per CDR3 protein. The top ten clones hold under 7% of a sample with about 19,000 distinct CDR3 sequences, over 2.5% of them seen once. The sequenced material came from PBMCs. Every receptor here comes from a woman aged 18 to 35 with multiple sclerosis.

The table lists this clonotype with many counts. J is TRBJ2-3 and V is TRBV3-1; 13 bases are shared with TRBD2. The CDR3 runs 19 residues. From germline, CDR1 is LGHDT and CDR2 YNNKEL (reference sequence). The V gene end was trimmed by 0 bases and the J gene end by 4 bases; junction bases not matched to a gene: 10. The CDR3 nucleotides read TGTGCCAGCAGCCAAGATGACAGGACTAGCGGGAGATCATCAGATACGCAGTATTTT. Translated, it gives CASSQDDRTSGRSSDTQYF.

This clonotype was counted many times. CDR3 coding DNA: TGCGCCAGCAGCCCCGAGCCAGGTGGGGGAAAACTGTTTTTT. Its protein is CASSPEPGGGKLFF. The chain uses TRBV4-3 and TRBJ1-4; D is possibly TRBD1 (5 bases). Between the trimmed V and J ends, which lost 4 bases and 10 bases, there was a span of 16 bases. The CDR3 sequence is 14 residues long. The germline gives CDR1 LGHNA, CDR2 YSLEER.

In this sample, this clonotype turned up many times. The rearrangement joins TRBV20-1 to TRBJ2-7, with TRBD1 identical over 10 bases. The CDR3 totals 12 residues. Germline CDR1 DFQATT, CDR2 SNEGSKA (reference sequence). This CDR3 is CSVDRGRVEQYF. The CDR3 DNA is TGCAGCGTGGACAGGGGGAGGGTCGAGCAGTACTTC.

The table lists this clonotype with many counts. V and J are TRBV29-1 and TRBJ2-1; D is possibly TRBD2 (6 bases). The CDR3 is made up of 10 amino acids. V lost 6 bases to trimming and J lost 11 bases, with 11 bases between them. The germline CDR1 and CDR2 sequences are SQVTM and ANQGSEA. The CDR3 reads CSVGLSKQFF. Here the CDR3 DNA reads TGCAGCGTGGGACTCTCAAAGCAGTTCTTC.

This clonotype was detected ten times or more. The chain is built from TRBV7-9 and TRBJ1-2, with 9 bases that match TRBD1. The CDR3 extends over 14 amino acids. After removal of 7 bases from V and 6 bases from J, the junction contained 9 bases not matched to a gene. Per the germline V gene, CDR1 is SEHNR and CDR2 is FQNEAQ (reference sequence). CDR3 sequence (DNA): TGTGCCAGCAACCCCTCGAGGACAGGGGATGGCTACACCTTC. Its protein is CASNPSRTGDGYTF.

As concerns this clonotype: No conserved phenylalanine or tryptophan ends this CDR3, so it is likely a read error. The gene calls are TRBV25-1 and TRBJ1-1; D unclear. The CDR3 extends over 13 amino acids. Germline V CDR1 and CDR2: MGHDK, SYGVNS. V gave up 2 bases and J gave up 1 base, with 5 bases separating them. The CDR3 sequence: CASSERRNTEAFI. The CDR3 nucleotides are TGTGCCAGCAGTGAAAGGAGGAACACTGAAGCTTTCATT.

Many counts were recorded for this clonotype. The chain joins TRBV5-1 to TRBJ2-3; 9 bases line up with TRBD2. Germline CDR1 reads SGHRS; CDR2 reads YFSETQ. V was pared by 4 bases and J by 2 bases, with 8 bases of the junction left unmatched. The CDR3 runs 16 residues. This CDR3 reads CASSGLAGDLTDTQYF. CDR3 DNA: TGCGCCAGCAGCGGGTTAGCGGGGGACCTCACAGATACGCAGTATTTT.

This clonotype is classed as medium-sized. The rearrangement uses TRBV27 and TRBJ2-7; a weak D match, TRBD2 (5 bases). The CDR3 sequence is 11 residues long. Germline-derived CDR1 and CDR2 are MNHEY and SMNVEV (reference sequence). The V end lost 8 bases, the J end lost 3 bases, and 8 bases lay between the germline ends. In DNA form, the CDR3 reads TGTGCCAGCGGGGAGAACTACGAGCAGTACGTC. Protein product: CASGENYEQYV.

This clonotype was seen ten or more times. The chain joins TRBV24-1 to TRBJ2-1, with D unclear. Germline V gene sequence: CDR1 KGHDR, CDR2 SFDVKD. V was trimmed by 4 bases and J by 8 bases, leaving 8 bases between them. This CDR3 region has 12 residues. The CDR3 protein is CATSDPFDEQFF. The CDR3 nucleotides read TGTGCCACCAGTGACCCCTTCGATGAGCAGTTCTTC.

The chain employs TRBV11-3 and TRBJ1-1, with 8 nucleotides matching TRBD1. Germline CDR1 is SGHNT and CDR2 is YENEEA. With V trimmed by 3 bases and J by 3 bases, 18 bases remained unmatched. The CDR3 length is 19 residues. In DNA, the CDR3 is TGTGCCAGCAGCTTGTCCAGGCAGGGGGCAAGAGGGTCGGACACTGAAGCTTTCTTT. It encodes CASSLSRQGARGSDTEAFF.

This chain joins TRBV12-5 and TRBJ2-6; D gene uncertain. V gave up 5 bases and J gave up 4 bases, with 6 bases separating them. The CDR3 loop spans 13 amino acids. From germline, CDR1 is LGHNT and CDR2 FRNRAP. CDR3 sequence (DNA): TGTGCTAGTGGTAAATCCGGGGCCAACGTCCTGACTTTC. Its protein is CASGKSGANVLTF.

The sample holds many counts of this clonotype. The chain recombines TRBV3-1 with TRBJ1-6; 8 bases map to TRBD1. Germline assignment: CDR1 LGHDT and CDR2 YNNKEL (reference sequence). This CDR3 contains 16 residues. J was trimmed by 6 bases and V by 4 bases; bases with no gene match: 8. CDR3 sequence reads: CASSPRDRGFNSPLHF. The DNA for the CDR3 is TGTGCCAGCAGCCCACGAGACAGGGGCTTTAATTCACCCCTCCACTTT.

In its sample, this clonotype was seen many times. The CDR3 DNA reads as TGTGCCAGCAGCGTAGACGGAATCAACTATGGCTACACCTTC. Translation gives CASSVDGINYGYTF. V gene TRBV9 combines with J gene TRBJ1-2; D remains ambiguous. This CDR3 is 14 amino acids long. Trimming stripped 0 bases from V and 2 bases from J, with 8 bases between. CDR1 SGDLS and CDR2 YYNGEE come from the germline V gene.

This clonotype appeared many times. The chain links TRBV27 to TRBJ2-1; the match to TRBD2 covers 8 bases. V was pared by 3 bases and J by 6 bases, with 1 base of the junction left unmatched. The CDR3 spans 13 residues. In germline, CDR1 is MNHEY, CDR2 SMNVEV (reference sequence). DNA for the CDR3: TGTGCCAGCAGTTTGGCGGGGGGCAATGAGCAGTTCTTC. Translated: CASSLAGGNEQFF.

This clonotype was observed many times. The V gene is TRBV5-8, the J gene TRBJ2-5; 12 nucleotides align to TRBD2. V trimming: 4 bases; J trimming: 6 bases; junction bases outside the gene matches: 10. The germline V gene has CDR1 SGHTS and CDR2 YDEGEE. CDR3 length equals 16 residues. The CDR3, as DNA: TGTGCCAGCAGCCTGGGCGGACTAGCGGGGATGAAGACCCAGTACTTC. This gives the protein CASSLGGLAGMKTQYF.

This clonotype has at least ten counts. The chain is built from TRBV20-1 and TRBJ2-2, with a weak D call TRBD2 (5 bases). CDR3 length equals 13 residues. V lost 2 bases and J 4 bases, leaving 8 bases between the germline ends. Germline values: CDR1 DFQATT, CDR2 SNEGSKA (reference sequence). CDR3 nucleotide sequence: TGCAGTGCTAGACAGGCGGGCACCGGGGAGCTGTTTTTT. Protein: CSARQAGTGELFF.

The table lists this clonotype with many counts. V and J are TRBV4-3 and TRBJ2-1; TRBD2 aligns across 7 bases. Germline CDR1 reads LGHNA; CDR2 reads YSLEER. After removal of 0 bases from V and 3 bases from J, the junction contained 11 bases not matched to a gene. CDR3 length: 18 residues. The CDR3 region has the DNA TGCGCCAGCAGCCAAGATCTTTCGGGCGGGAGTGTCTACAATGAGCAGTTCTTC. It codes for CASSQDLSGGSVYNEQFF.

The rearrangement joins TRBV30 to TRBJ2-5; 10 positions match TRBD2. Germline V lookup: CDR1 GTSNPN, CDR2 SVGIG (reference sequence). After removal of 0 bases from V and 2 bases from J, the junction contained 15 bases not matched to a gene. The length of the CDR3 is 19 residues. In nucleotides, the CDR3 is TGTGCCTGGAGTGTAATTTATGGTAGCGGGGGGCGGTTACAAGAGACCCAGTACTTC. Translated: CAWSVIYGSGGRLQETQYF.